This T cell receptor beta chain was identified in a study of graft-versus-host responses after intestinal transplantation (dated by TCRdb to 2020 to 2023). Broadly, across the study: Multivisceral, liver-intestinal, or isolated intestinal transplants were received by the recipients. Graft-versus-host and host-versus-graft alloreactive T cell clones were tracked in the graft, circulation and bone marrow after intestinal transplantation using bulk TCR-beta CDR3 sequencing. Instead of going to the commercial service, samples from a few later patients were sequenced in-house on an Illumina MiSeq and processed with MiXCR. The cohort enrolled about two dozen intestinal transplant recipients, one of whom was a retransplant, and a few patients without pretransplant specimens were excluded. Alloreactive clones were identified by sequencing pre-transplant mixed lymphocyte reaction products and comparing these products with unstimulated pre-transplant donor and recipient T cells. Every recipient was given anti-thymocyte globulin induction, then maintenance tacrolimus and steroids for around three years. A peak of at least 4% donor T cells among recipient peripheral blood mononuclear cells was the definition used for donor T cell macrochimerism. On the study overall, not on this receptor specifically: Patients with donor T cell macrochimerism had high GvH to HvG T cell clonal ratios in their allografts. The conclusions were limited by the relatively low number and heterogeneity of the intestinal transplant patients. GvH clones were found in recipient bone marrow, and some of the GvH clones appeared earlier in ileal mucosa or blood, which is consistent with an intestinal mucosal origin. Early after transplant, peak levels of circulating GvH clones were associated with declines in HvG clones.

Taken with the paper, the label for time point translates to: cells obtained before transplantation from donor or recipient. CD3+CD4+ and CD3+CD8+ populations were FACS-sorted from unstimulated pre-transplant donor and recipient cells taken from spleen or lymph nodes. The cysteine opens and the phenylalanine closes a CDR3 of 15 amino acids. The DNA shown is the 45-base CDR3, in frame from base 1. From the germline V gene (reference sequence), CDR1 is SEHNR and CDR2 is FQNEAQ. The junction carries 12 bases between V and J, which are trimmed by 1 base and 3 bases respectively. The library was made by the immunoSEQ multiplex PCR assay. In most patients, genomic DNA was isolated using the Qiagen DNeasy Blood and Tissue Kit and sent frozen to Adaptive Biotechnologies for TCR sequencing. For most patients, genomic DNA was subjected to high-throughput TCR-beta CDR3 sequencing by Adaptive Biotechnologies. The original methods were these. TCR sequencing data were retrieved from Adaptive's ImmunoSEQ software for 15 to 20 patients, whereas three other patients were processed with MiXCR and VDJtools. CD4 versus CD8 sorting errors were corrected by removing sequences found in both subsets at a frequency ratio below 5:1. CDR3 nucleotide sequences shared between donor and recipient were removed because the origin of such sequences could not be assigned. To count as alloreactive, a clone needed at least 2-fold expansion over unstimulated cells and a minimum CFSE-low frequency of 0.002% (template counts) or 0.001% (read counts). A clone was considered mappable if detected in the sequenced pre-transplant spleen, lymph node, or MLR CFSE-low populations of the donor or recipient. The cumulative frequency of alloreactive clones was calculated as a percentage of all sequences, weighted by copy number. Entries here come from immuneACCESS through TCRdb and include only in-frame sequences with V and J called. Some clones fail to appear in such tables; in the studies checked, an unresolved V gene covers under half of the shortfall, and the cause of the remainder is unknown. Clone size and the V and J calls come from that table; the DNA yielded D and trimming. A total of about 39,000 clones appear in this sample, 90% to 95% of them only once. The ten top clones hold over 0.2% of the sample.

Remarks on this clone: The target of this receptor is not known. One base away there is no much larger clone; base qualities are not given.

The specimen was unstimulated CD8+ T cells sorted from spleen or lymph node cells, collected before transplant. The TCR sequence derives from a human donor who was the organ donor for an intestinal transplant. The rearranged segments are TRBV7-9 and TRBJ1-2; there is no confident call for the D gene. Here the CDR3 is given as CASSLGSGVYYGYTF. The DNA is TGTGCCAGCAGCTTAGGGTCCGGGGTATACTATGGCTACACCTTC. With the rest looked up from the reference TRBV7-9 and TRBJ1-2 genes rather than sequenced, the full variable domain is DTGVSQNPRHKITKRGQNVTFRCDPISEHNRLYWYRQTLGQGPEFLTYFQNEAQLEKSRLLSDRFSAERPKGSFSTLEIQRTEQGDSAMYLCASSLGSGVYYGYTFGSGTRLTVV.